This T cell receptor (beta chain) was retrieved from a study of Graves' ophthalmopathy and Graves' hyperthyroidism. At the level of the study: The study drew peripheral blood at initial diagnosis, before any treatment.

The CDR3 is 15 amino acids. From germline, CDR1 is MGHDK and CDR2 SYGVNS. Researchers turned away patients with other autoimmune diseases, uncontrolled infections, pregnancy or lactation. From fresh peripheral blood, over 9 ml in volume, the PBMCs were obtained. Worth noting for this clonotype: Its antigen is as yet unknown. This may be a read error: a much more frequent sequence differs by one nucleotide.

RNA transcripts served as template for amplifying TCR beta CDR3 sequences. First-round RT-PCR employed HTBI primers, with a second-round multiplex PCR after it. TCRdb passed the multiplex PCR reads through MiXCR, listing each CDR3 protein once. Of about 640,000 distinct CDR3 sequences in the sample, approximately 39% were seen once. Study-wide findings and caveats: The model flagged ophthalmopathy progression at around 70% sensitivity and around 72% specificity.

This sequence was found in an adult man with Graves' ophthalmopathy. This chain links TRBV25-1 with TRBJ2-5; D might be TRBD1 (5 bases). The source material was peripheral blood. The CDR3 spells CASSEFTGWRETQHF. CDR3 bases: TGTGCCAGCAGTGAATTTACAGGCTGGAGAGAGACCCAGCACTTC.